This T cell receptor (beta chain) was found in a study of shared clonotypes between healthy human individuals. TCRdb's table, derived via immunoSEQ multiplex PCR, lists solely in-frame clones and lacks some. The sample records under 1,900,000 clones, 98% being singletons. This CDR3 spans 16 amino acids. With 4 bases clipped from V and 1 base from J, the junction kept 9 bases outside the gene matches. Germline V gene lookup returns CDR1 MNHEY and CDR2 SMNVEV (reference sequence). Sample: naive CD4+ T cells sorted from blood. As for subset: CD45RA+ positively selected. The sequence derives from a young man in good health. V and J are TRBV27 and TRBJ2-7, with 8 bases identical to TRBD1. The chain's CDR3 is CASSSRLRTGSYEQYF. CDR3 DNA sequence: TGTGCCAGCAGTTCGCGCCTCCGGACAGGGTCCTACGAGCAGTACTTC.